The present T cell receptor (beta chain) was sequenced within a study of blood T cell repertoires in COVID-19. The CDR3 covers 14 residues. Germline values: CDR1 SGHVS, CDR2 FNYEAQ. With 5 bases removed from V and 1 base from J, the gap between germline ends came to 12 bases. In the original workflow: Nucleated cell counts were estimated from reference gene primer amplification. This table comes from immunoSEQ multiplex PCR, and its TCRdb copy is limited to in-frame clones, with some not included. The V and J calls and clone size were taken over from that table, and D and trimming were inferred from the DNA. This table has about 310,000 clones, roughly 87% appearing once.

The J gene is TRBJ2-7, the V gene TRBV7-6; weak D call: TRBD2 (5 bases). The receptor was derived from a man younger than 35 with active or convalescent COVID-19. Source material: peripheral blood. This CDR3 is CASSLSRRSYEQYF. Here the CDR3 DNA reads TGTGCCAGCAGCCTTTCTAGGAGGTCCTACGAGCAGTACTTC.